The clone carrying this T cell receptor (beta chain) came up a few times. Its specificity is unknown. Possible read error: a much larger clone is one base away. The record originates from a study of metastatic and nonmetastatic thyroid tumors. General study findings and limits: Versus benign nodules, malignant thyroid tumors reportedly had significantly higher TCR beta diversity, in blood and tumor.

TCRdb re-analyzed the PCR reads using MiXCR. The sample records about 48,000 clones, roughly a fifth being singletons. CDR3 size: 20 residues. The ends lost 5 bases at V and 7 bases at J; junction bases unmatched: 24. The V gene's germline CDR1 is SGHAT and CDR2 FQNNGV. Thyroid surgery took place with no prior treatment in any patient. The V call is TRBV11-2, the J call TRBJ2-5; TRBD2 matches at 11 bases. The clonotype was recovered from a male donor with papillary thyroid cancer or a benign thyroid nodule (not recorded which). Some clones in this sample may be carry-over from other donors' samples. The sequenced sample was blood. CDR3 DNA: TGTGCCAGCAGCCGTGCCGGGGCTAGCGGGAGGTCCTGGCCGGGTGGGACCCAGTACTTC. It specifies CASSRAGASGRSWPGGTQYF.